Below are 16 T cell receptor beta chains sequenced from a single sample in a study of shared clonotypes between healthy human individuals. This table comes from immunoSEQ multiplex PCR, and its TCRdb copy is limited to in-frame clones, with some not included. Here the sample spans 2 million to 2.5 million clones, approximately 94% being singletons. Sequenced material: naive CD4+ T cells sorted from blood. Subset here: CD45RA+ positively selected. The receptors originated from a man aged 18 to 30 in good health.

As for this clone: This same CDR3 is encoded by further DNA sequences in the sample. V and J are TRBV6-5 and TRBJ2-2, with D unresolved. The CDR3 spans 11 residues. Trimming cost V 4 bases and J 8 bases, with 5 bases left between them. Germline-derived CDR1 and CDR2 are MNHEY and SVGAGI. CDR3 in amino acids: CASSSPGELFF. CDR3 sequence (DNA): TGTGCCAGCAGTTCCCCGGGGGAGCTGTTTTTT.

The chain combines TRBV30 with TRBJ1-2; the D is unclear. The CDR3 runs 11 residues. V was pared by 0 bases and J by 13 bases, with 12 bases between. The germline V gene has CDR1 GTSNPN and CDR2 SVGIG (reference sequence). CDR3 sequence (DNA): TGTGCCTGGAGTGTAGTTTCGGCTCGCACCTTC. Encoded protein: CAWSVVSARTF.

This chain uses TRBV6-6 with TRBJ1-4, with TRBD1 matching over 8 bases. The germline V gene has CDR1 MNHNY and CDR2 SVGAGI (reference sequence). The length of the CDR3 is 16 residues. V trimming: 5 bases; J trimming: 4 bases; junction bases outside the gene matches: 9. CDR3 loop: CASSTPGTGLNEKLFF. Here the CDR3 DNA reads TGTGCCAGCAGTACTCCGGGGACAGGCCTTAATGAAAAACTGTTTTTT.

As concerns this clone: The same CDR3 is also encoded by other DNA sequences in this sample. This rearrangement joins TRBV27 to TRBJ2-7; D may be TRBD1 (6 bases). Germline V gives CDR1 MNHEY, CDR2 SMNVEV (reference sequence). The CDR3 runs 14 residues. V gave up 3 bases and J gave up 0 bases, with 9 bases separating them. CDR3 in amino acids: CASSFQGSSYEQYF. In nucleotides, the CDR3 is TGTGCCAGCAGTTTCCAGGGGAGCTCCTACGAGCAGTACTTC.

The chain carries TRBV27 and TRBJ2-3, with D unclear. The CDR3 is 13 amino acids. CDR1 and CDR2 (germline): MNHEY, SMNVEV (reference sequence). The ends were cut back, 2 bases at V and 1 base at J, with 4 bases in the middle. CDR3 sequence: CASSLIGTDTQYF. CDR3 nucleotide sequence: TGTGCCAGCAGTTTAATAGGCACAGATACGCAGTATTTT.

The table lists this clone with a count of one. The CDR3 spells CASGYNEQFF. The CDR3 DNA is TGTGCTAGTGGTTACAATGAGCAGTTCTTC. The chain employs TRBV12-5 and TRBJ2-1; D is ambiguous. The CDR3 is 10 amino acids. V gave up 4 bases and J gave up 5 bases, with 0 bases separating them. Germline V CDR1 and CDR2: LGHNT, FRNRAP.

V usage is TRBV5-4 and J usage is TRBJ1-1; D uncertain. Per germline, CDR1 SGHNT and CDR2 YYREEE (reference sequence). With 3 bases removed from V and 5 bases from J, the gap between germline ends came to 11 bases. CDR3 length equals 13 residues. CDR3 sequence: CASSSPGRTEAFF. Written as DNA, the CDR3 is TGTGCCAGCAGCTCCCCGGGGAGGACTGAAGCTTTCTTT.

Notes on this clone: Other DNA sequences in the same sample also yield this CDR3. V gene TRBV11-2 combines with J gene TRBJ1-6, with a possible D match to TRBD1 (5 bases). The V gene lost 0 bases and the J gene lost 7 bases, with 7 bases spanning the gap. The germline gives CDR1 SGHAT, CDR2 FQNNGV. The CDR3 is 14 residues long. CDR3 nucleotides: TGTGCCAGCAGCTTAGACAGGGTCAATTCACCCCTCCACTTT. It is translated as CASSLDRVNSPLHF.

This clone was seen only a few times. The gene calls are TRBV28 and TRBJ1-1; 9 bases are a match to TRBD1. In germline, CDR1 is MDHEN, CDR2 SYDVKM. Trimming took 2 bases from V and 5 from J; bases not matched to a gene: 3. This CDR3 is 14 amino acids long. The CDR3 bases are TGTGCCAGCAGTTTACCGGGACAGGGAACTGAAGCTTTCTTT. This sequence encodes CASSLPGQGTEAFF.

This chain links TRBV5-8 with TRBJ1-2, with D possibly TRBD1 on 5 matching bases. The V and J ends lost 4 bases and 4 bases respectively, with 8 bases between them. The germline CDR1 and CDR2 sequences are SGHTS and YDEGEE. The CDR3 contains 12 residues. This CDR3 reads CASSGARYGYTF. The CDR3 region has the DNA TGTGCCAGCAGCGGGGCGCGCTATGGCTACACCTTC. The variable domain in full, completed from reference TRBV5-8 and TRBJ1-2, reads EAGVTQSPTHLIKTRGQQATLRCSPISGHTSVYWYQQALGLGLQFLLWYDEGEERNRGNFPPRFSGRQFPNYSSELNVNALELEDSALYLCASSGARYGYTFGSGTRLTVV.

The V and J genes are TRBV5-1 and TRBJ2-5, with 9 bases aligning to TRBD2. This CDR3 has 16 residues. V lost 0 bases, J lost 3 bases, and 6 bases stayed unmatched. CDR1 is SGHRS and CDR2 is YFSETQ in the germline V gene. The CDR3 bases are TGCGCCAGCAGCTTGGACGGGGTAGCGGGGGAAGAGACCCAGTACTTC. It specifies CASSLDGVAGEETQYF.

This rearrangement joins TRBV6-1 to TRBJ2-7, with D uncertain. Trimming removed 11 bases from V and 0 bases from J, with 17 bases in between. The CDR3 runs 14 residues. CDR1 is MNHNS, CDR2 SASEGT, per germline. In DNA, the CDR3 is TGTGCCCTCGCGAAGGAGCCAAACTCCTACGAGCAGTACTTC. This gives the protein CALAKEPNSYEQYF.

The chain uses TRBV10-3 and TRBJ2-5, with 11 bases fitting TRBD2. Looked up from germline, CDR1 is ENHRY and CDR2 is SYGVKD. V shed 6 bases, J shed 4 bases, and the junction held 7 bases outside the gene matches. The CDR3 spans 15 residues. CDR3 protein: CAISLTSGEGETQYF. CDR3 sequence (DNA): TGTGCCATCAGCCTGACTAGCGGGGAAGGAGAGACCCAGTACTTC.

The CDR3, as DNA: TGCAGTGCCAAGGACATCCCTACGCAGTTCTTC. Residues: CSAKDIPTQFF. The chain uses TRBV20-1 and TRBJ2-1, with D maybe TRBD1 (5 bases). The germline CDR1 and CDR2 sequences are DFQATT and SNEGSKA (reference sequence). The length of the CDR3 is 11 residues. With 6 bases removed from V and 12 bases from J, the gap between germline ends came to 15 bases.

The genes are TRBV7-9 and TRBJ1-6; no definite D call. This CDR3 comprises 19 residues. Germline CDR1 reads SEHNR; CDR2 reads FQNEAQ (reference sequence). V dropped 1 base and J dropped 0 bases, with 16 bases sitting between them. CDR3 sequence (DNA): TGTGCCAGCAGCTTAGGAACCGGACTCGGGAGCTCCTATAATTCACCCCTCCACTTT. This encodes CASSLGTGLGSSYNSPLHF.

The chain recombines TRBV10-3 with TRBJ1-3; 10 nucleotides align to TRBD1. Germline CDR1 ENHRY, CDR2 SYGVKD. Unmatched junction bases numbered 5, after V lost 5 bases and J lost 4 bases. The CDR3 covers 15 residues. In nucleotides, the CDR3 is TGTGCCATCAGTTTGGGACAGGGGAAAGGAAACACCATATATTTT. Its translation is CAISLGQGKGNTIYF.